This passage covers 32 T cell receptor beta chains from one sample sequenced in a study of T cells in Graves' hyperthyroidism and ophthalmopathy. There were TCR beta CDR3 regions amplified from RNA transcripts. When the TCR CDR3 underwent first-round RT-PCR, the HTBI primer set was used. TCRdb analysed the multiplex PCR reads with MiXCR anew, one entry per CDR3 protein. The sample carries about 520,000 distinct CDR3 sequences, approximately 25% recorded once. Source material: blood. Source of these receptors: a young woman with Graves' ophthalmopathy.

This clonotype was counted ten times or more. This chain connects TRBV4-1 to TRBJ2-2; D might be TRBD1 (5 bases). This CDR3 has 16 residues. V lost 4 bases, J lost 3 bases, and 15 bases lay in between. Germline CDR1 and CDR2: MGHRA and YSYEKL. The CDR3 sequence is CASSPNRFSDTGELFF. The DNA of the CDR3 is TGCGCCAGCAGCCCCAACAGGTTTTCGGACACCGGGGAGCTGTTTTTT.

On this clonotype itself: This may be a read error: a much more frequent sequence differs by one nucleotide. The CDR3 reads CASSTLQGEGNTIYF. The DNA for the CDR3 is TGTGCCAGCAGCACCCTACAGGGGGAGGGAAACACCATATATTTT. The genes are TRBV7-9 and TRBJ1-3; 8 positions match TRBD1. The V segment lost 5 bases and the J segment 4 bases; nucleotides outside the gene matches: 7. Germline V CDR1 and CDR2: SEHNR, FQNEAQ (reference sequence). CDR3 length: 15 amino acids. The entire variable domain, with the rest obtained from reference TRBV7-9 and TRBJ1-3, is as follows: DTGVSQNPRHKITKRGQNVTFRCDPISEHNRLYWYRQTLGQGPEFLTYFQNEAQLEKSRLLSDRFSAERPKGSFSTLEIQRTEQGDSAMYLCASSTLQGEGNTIYFGEGSWLTVV.

This clonotype has ten or more counts. V and J are TRBV6-5 and TRBJ1-1; D gene ambiguous. The CDR3 runs to 14 residues. CDR1 and CDR2 from the germline V gene are MNHEY and SVGAGI. Trimming took off 2 bases at V and 3 bases at J, with 10 bases between the two ends. The chain's CDR3 is CASSYLDTYTEAFF. The CDR3 nucleotides are TGTGCCAGCAGTTACCTTGATACCTACACTGAAGCTTTCTTT.

In regard to this clonotype: A clone one base away is much larger, so this may be a read error. The rearrangement links TRBV7-9 to TRBJ2-5; D possibly uses TRBD1 or TRBD2 (5 bases each). The CDR3 extends over 12 amino acids. CDR1 and CDR2 from the germline V gene are SEHNR and FQNEAQ (reference sequence). The CDR3 sequence is CASTMGTGTQDF. Here the CDR3 DNA reads TGTGCCAGCACTATGGGGACCGGGACCCAGGACTTC. Complete variable domain (other parts from reference TRBV7-9 and TRBJ2-5): DTGVSQNPRHKITKRGQNVTFRCDPISEHNRLYWYRQTLGQGPEFLTYFQNEAQLEKSRLLSDRFSAERPKGSFSTLEIQRTEQGDSAMYLCASTMGTGTQDFGPGTRLLVL.

This chain connects TRBV20-1 to TRBJ2-5, with D uncertain. Germline V gene sequence: CDR1 DFQATT, CDR2 SNEGSKA (reference sequence). The CDR3 extends over 10 amino acids. V was trimmed by 5 bases and J by 9 bases, leaving 10 bases between them. CDR3 coding DNA: TGCAGTGCTGGCCCGATTGCCCAGTACTTC. This codes for CSAGPIAQYF.

This clonotype has at least ten counts. J is TRBJ1-2 and V is TRBV5-1, with D possibly matching TRBD1 (6 bases). Germline CDR1 is SGHRS and CDR2 is YFSETQ. V was shortened by 4 bases and J by 4 bases, with 17 bases between the two germline ends. There are 15 residues in the CDR3. CDR3 protein: CASSPQGGNLYGYTF. The DNA of the CDR3 is TGCGCCAGCAGCCCCCAAGGGGGTAACCTCTATGGCTACACCTTC.

The chain links TRBV6-1 to TRBJ2-7; TRBD1 aligns across 7 bases. Trimming took 2 bases from V and 12 from J; bases not matched to a gene: 16. CDR1 is MNHNS, CDR2 SASEGT, per germline. The CDR3 is 15 amino acids. The CDR3 DNA follows: TGTGCCAGCAGTGAACGACAGGGTTCAATCCCCAGATGGTACTTC. Residues: CASSERQGSIPRWYF.

As for this clonotype: No conserved phenylalanine or tryptophan is present at the end of the CDR3, so a read error is the likely explanation. The chain has TRBV3-1 and TRBJ2-2, with TRBD2 matching over 7 bases. This CDR3 spans 20 amino acids. Losses at the gene ends were 3 bases for V and 0 bases for J; bases not matched to a gene: 16. Germline CDR1 LGHDT, CDR2 YNNKEL (reference sequence). The CDR3 protein is CASSHPLSGALPTNTGELFL. In nucleotides, the CDR3 is TGTGCCAGCAGCCATCCCCTAAGCGGGGCCCTGCCAACGAACACCGGGGAGCTGTTTTTG.

The chain couples TRBV12-3 or TRBV12-4 to TRBJ2-7; 10 nucleotides agree with TRBD2. The CDR3 spans 14 residues. Trimming at V came to 3 bases and at J to 5 bases, leaving 4 bases not matched to a gene. The CDR3 DNA reads as TGTGCCAGCAGTTTTGGAGCGGGGGGGAACGAGCAGTACTTC. Protein sequence: CASSFGAGGNEQYF.

Ten or more counts support this clonotype. This rearrangement joins TRBV19 to TRBJ1-2; D is perhaps TRBD1 (6 bases). Trimming pared 2 bases from V and 0 bases from J, leaving 10 bases between. Per germline, CDR1 LNHDA and CDR2 SQIVND (reference sequence). The CDR3 contains 15 residues. CDR3 loop: CASSIRGTSNYGYTF. The CDR3, as DNA: TGTGCCAGTAGTATACGCGGGACATCTAACTATGGCTACACCTTC.

There are many counts of this clonotype. The gene calls are TRBV10-3 and TRBJ1-5; D is unresolved. Germline V CDR1 and CDR2: ENHRY, SYGVKD. V was trimmed by 2 bases and J by 4 bases, leaving 6 bases between them. The CDR3 spans 13 residues. The CDR3 sequence: CAISEVSNQPQHF. DNA of the CDR3: TGTGCCATCAGTGAGGTGTCAAATCAGCCCCAGCATTTT.

This clonotype was counted many times. CDR3 sequence (DNA): TGTGCCAGCAGTAGCTCTGATGGGACCGGGGAGACCCAGTACTTC. Translating gives CASSSSDGTGETQYF. The chain recombines TRBV6-5 with TRBJ2-5; D possibly uses TRBD1 or TRBD2 (5 bases each). The CDR3 is made up of 15 amino acids. Deletions cut 5 bases from V and 5 bases from J, with 18 bases between. Per germline, CDR1 MNHEY and CDR2 SVGAGI.

This chain uses TRBV28 with TRBJ1-2; 9 positions agree with TRBD1. The germline V gene encodes CDR1 MDHEN and CDR2 SYDVKM. The junction had 13 bases not matched to a gene; V was cut back by 6 bases and J by 2 bases. The CDR3 is made up of 17 amino acids. As DNA, the CDR3 is TGTGCCAGCAGCCTAGGGCCCTCCGGGACAGGGAACTATGGCTACACCTTC. It specifies CASSLGPSGTGNYGYTF.

The rearrangement links TRBV20-1 to TRBJ1-2; 7 nucleotides agree with TRBD1. Per the germline V gene, CDR1 is DFQATT and CDR2 is SNEGSKA (reference sequence). The CDR3 has 12 amino acids. The DNA for the CDR3 is TGCAGCACCGGGACAGACAGCCATGGCTACACCTTC. Protein product: CSTGTDSHGYTF.

This clonotype has a count of ten or more. V usage is TRBV12-3 or TRBV12-4 and J usage is TRBJ1-2, with D possibly being TRBD1 (5 bases). The CDR3 sequence is 14 residues long. Trimming stripped 6 bases from V and 4 bases from J, with 15 bases between. CDR3 coding DNA: TGTGCCAGCAGCTTACCCGGGGGAGGCTATGGCTACACCTTC. Translating gives CASSLPGGGYGYTF.

The genes are TRBV20-1 and TRBJ2-7, with D possibly being TRBD1 (6 bases). Trimming shortened V by 2 bases and J by 3 bases, and 14 bases separated the two germline ends. Germline-derived CDR1 and CDR2 are DFQATT and SNEGSKA (reference sequence). This CDR3 contains 14 residues. The CDR3 DNA sequence: TGCAGTGCTAGAATTGCAGGGGTACTCTACGAGCAGTACTTC. It yields the protein CSARIAGVLYEQYF.

This clonotype has ten or more counts. The chain carries TRBV5-1 and TRBJ2-7; D is uncertain. Germline-derived CDR1 and CDR2 are SGHRS and YFSETQ. The CDR3 is 12 amino acids. The V end lost 7 bases, the J end lost 4 bases, and 12 bases lay between the germline ends. The CDR3 nucleotides read TGCGCCAGCGCGGAGCAAGGGTACGAGCAGTACTTC. Its translation: CASAEQGYEQYF.

The chain recombines TRBV12-3 or TRBV12-4 with TRBJ2-4; D remains ambiguous. The CDR3 has 14 amino acids. Trimming shortened V by 6 bases and J by 3 bases, and 12 bases separated the two germline ends. In DNA form, the CDR3 reads TGTGCCAGCAGCTTGCTAGGTAACAAAAACATTCAGTACTTC. As protein: CASSLLGNKNIQYF.

This sequence joins TRBV12-3 or TRBV12-4 and TRBJ2-7, with 8 bases that match TRBD2. V shed 2 bases and J 7 bases; nucleotides not matched to a gene: 13. The CDR3 is made up of 16 amino acids. CDR3 sequence: CASSLRVRGAPREQYF. CDR3 coding DNA: TGTGCCAGCAGTTTAAGGGTGCGGGGGGCCCCTCGGGAGCAGTACTTC.

Many counts were recorded for this clonotype. The chain is built from TRBV11-1 and TRBJ1-1, with TRBD1 as a possible D gene (5 bases). From germline, CDR1 is SGHAT and CDR2 FQDESV (reference sequence). The CDR3 consists of 16 residues. V lost 6 bases, J lost 4 bases, and 21 bases lay in between. In DNA, the CDR3 is TGTGCCAGCAGGCGGGGGGGTGGCTCGGGGATCACTGAAGCTTTCTTT. It specifies CASRRGGGSGITEAFF.

This chain uses TRBV11-2 with TRBJ2-7; D is unresolved. With 5 bases removed from V and 0 bases from J, the gap between germline ends came to 17 bases. CDR1 and CDR2 (germline): SGHAT, FQNNGV. The CDR3 has 16 amino acids. This CDR3 reads CASSPRRVESSYEQYF. CDR3 DNA sequence: TGTGCCAGCAGCCCCCGCCGCGTCGAGAGCTCCTACGAGCAGTACTTC.

Ten or more counts support this clonotype. The chain couples TRBV4-1 to TRBJ1-1; D uncertain. V was shortened by 7 bases and J by 2 bases, with 8 bases between the two germline ends. The CDR3 loop spans 12 amino acids. Germline V gene sequence: CDR1 MGHRA, CDR2 YSYEKL. The CDR3 loop is CASNAANTEAFF. Written as DNA, the CDR3 is TGCGCCAGCAATGCAGCCAACACTGAAGCTTTCTTT.

This clonotype was observed many times. The chain links TRBV12-3 or TRBV12-4 to TRBJ1-5; D is possibly TRBD1 (5 bases). The CDR3 length is 14 residues. V lost 3 bases and J lost 6, with 12 bases in between. The CDR3 is CASSLLGEGQPQHF. The CDR3 DNA reads TGTGCCAGCAGTTTGTTGGGGGAGGGTCAGCCCCAGCATTTT.

This clonotype was seen many times. The V gene is TRBV28, the J gene TRBJ2-5; D unresolved. The CDR3 extends over 14 amino acids. Trimming pared 3 bases from V and 0 bases from J, leaving 8 bases between. Germline V lookup: CDR1 MDHEN, CDR2 SYDVKM. The CDR3 sequence is CASSLVSDQETQYF. The CDR3 nucleotides read TGTGCCAGCAGTTTGGTCTCAGACCAAGAGACCCAGTACTTC.

A remark on this clonotype: A read error is possible here, since a much larger clone lies one base away. The J gene is TRBJ1-1, the V gene TRBV20-1; D ambiguous. CDR1 DFQATT and CDR2 SNEGSKA come from the germline V gene (reference sequence). The CDR3 has 14 residues. For the CDR3, the DNA is TGCAGTGCTAGAGATCCAACAACGAACACTGAAGCTTGCTTT. This translates into CSARDPTTNTEACF.

This rearrangement joins TRBV12-3 or TRBV12-4 to TRBJ2-2; 10 positions agree with TRBD2. CDR3 size: 15 residues. V lost 5 bases, J lost 7 bases, and 7 bases stayed unmatched. The CDR3 nucleotides are TGTGCCAGCAGTCCCCTAGCGGGAGACGGCGGGGAGCTGTTTTTT. Translating it yields CASSPLAGDGGELFF.

The chain has TRBV6-2 or TRBV6-3 and TRBJ2-4; D call uncertain. The CDR3 is made up of 12 amino acids. The germline V gene encodes CDR1 MNHEY and CDR2 SVGEGT. V gave up 2 bases and J gave up 4 bases, with 3 bases separating them. The CDR3 nucleotides read TGTGCCAGCAGTTACCTTAAAAACATTCAGTACTTC. It yields the protein CASSYLKNIQYF.

This clonotype has a count of ten or more. The chain joins TRBV29-1 to TRBJ2-7; possible D gene TRBD1, 5 bases. The V end was cut by 3 bases, the J end by 0 bases, with 12 bases between. The CDR3 extends over 14 amino acids. Germline CDR1 and CDR2: SQVTM and ANQGSEA. The CDR3 sequence: CSVESDSLSYEQYF. CDR3 coding DNA: TGCAGCGTTGAGTCTGACAGTCTCTCCTACGAGCAGTACTTC.

The chain is built from TRBV7-9 and TRBJ2-5, with D possibly TRBD2 on 6 matching bases. Trimming removed 4 bases from V and 5 bases from J, with 20 bases in between. This CDR3 is built from 16 residues. Germline CDR1 and CDR2: SEHNR and FQNEAQ (reference sequence). CDR3 sequence reads: CASSSFWAPGEETQYF. CDR3 in DNA: TGTGCCAGCAGCTCCTTCTGGGCGCCGGGGGAGGAGACCCAGTACTTC.

The genes are TRBV12-3 or TRBV12-4 and TRBJ1-1; no clear D. V dropped 8 bases and J dropped 0 bases, with 16 bases sitting between them. This CDR3 contains 15 residues. This chain's CDR3 is CASVLKAGLNTEAFF. In DNA form, the CDR3 reads TGTGCCAGCGTCTTGAAGGCAGGCCTGAACACTGAAGCTTTCTTT.

In its sample, this clonotype was seen many times. This chain uses TRBV11-1 with TRBJ1-5; D uncertain. V gave up 3 bases and J gave up 1 base, with 10 bases separating them. The CDR3 loop spans 15 amino acids. Germline loops: CDR1 SGHAT, CDR2 FQDESV (reference sequence). CDR3 protein: CASSLESSSNQPQHF. Here the CDR3 DNA reads TGTGCCAGCAGCTTGGAAAGCTCGAGCAATCAGCCCCAGCATTTT.

The sample holds many counts of this clonotype. The chain uses TRBV7-2 and TRBJ1-2, with D hard to call. The CDR3 spans 13 residues. Germline V lookup: CDR1 SGHTA, CDR2 FQGNSA. The V gene lost 3 bases and the J gene lost 6 bases, with 11 bases spanning the gap. CDR3 loop: CASSFMVRNGYTF. In DNA, the CDR3 is TGTGCCAGCAGCTTTATGGTGAGGAATGGCTACACCTTC.